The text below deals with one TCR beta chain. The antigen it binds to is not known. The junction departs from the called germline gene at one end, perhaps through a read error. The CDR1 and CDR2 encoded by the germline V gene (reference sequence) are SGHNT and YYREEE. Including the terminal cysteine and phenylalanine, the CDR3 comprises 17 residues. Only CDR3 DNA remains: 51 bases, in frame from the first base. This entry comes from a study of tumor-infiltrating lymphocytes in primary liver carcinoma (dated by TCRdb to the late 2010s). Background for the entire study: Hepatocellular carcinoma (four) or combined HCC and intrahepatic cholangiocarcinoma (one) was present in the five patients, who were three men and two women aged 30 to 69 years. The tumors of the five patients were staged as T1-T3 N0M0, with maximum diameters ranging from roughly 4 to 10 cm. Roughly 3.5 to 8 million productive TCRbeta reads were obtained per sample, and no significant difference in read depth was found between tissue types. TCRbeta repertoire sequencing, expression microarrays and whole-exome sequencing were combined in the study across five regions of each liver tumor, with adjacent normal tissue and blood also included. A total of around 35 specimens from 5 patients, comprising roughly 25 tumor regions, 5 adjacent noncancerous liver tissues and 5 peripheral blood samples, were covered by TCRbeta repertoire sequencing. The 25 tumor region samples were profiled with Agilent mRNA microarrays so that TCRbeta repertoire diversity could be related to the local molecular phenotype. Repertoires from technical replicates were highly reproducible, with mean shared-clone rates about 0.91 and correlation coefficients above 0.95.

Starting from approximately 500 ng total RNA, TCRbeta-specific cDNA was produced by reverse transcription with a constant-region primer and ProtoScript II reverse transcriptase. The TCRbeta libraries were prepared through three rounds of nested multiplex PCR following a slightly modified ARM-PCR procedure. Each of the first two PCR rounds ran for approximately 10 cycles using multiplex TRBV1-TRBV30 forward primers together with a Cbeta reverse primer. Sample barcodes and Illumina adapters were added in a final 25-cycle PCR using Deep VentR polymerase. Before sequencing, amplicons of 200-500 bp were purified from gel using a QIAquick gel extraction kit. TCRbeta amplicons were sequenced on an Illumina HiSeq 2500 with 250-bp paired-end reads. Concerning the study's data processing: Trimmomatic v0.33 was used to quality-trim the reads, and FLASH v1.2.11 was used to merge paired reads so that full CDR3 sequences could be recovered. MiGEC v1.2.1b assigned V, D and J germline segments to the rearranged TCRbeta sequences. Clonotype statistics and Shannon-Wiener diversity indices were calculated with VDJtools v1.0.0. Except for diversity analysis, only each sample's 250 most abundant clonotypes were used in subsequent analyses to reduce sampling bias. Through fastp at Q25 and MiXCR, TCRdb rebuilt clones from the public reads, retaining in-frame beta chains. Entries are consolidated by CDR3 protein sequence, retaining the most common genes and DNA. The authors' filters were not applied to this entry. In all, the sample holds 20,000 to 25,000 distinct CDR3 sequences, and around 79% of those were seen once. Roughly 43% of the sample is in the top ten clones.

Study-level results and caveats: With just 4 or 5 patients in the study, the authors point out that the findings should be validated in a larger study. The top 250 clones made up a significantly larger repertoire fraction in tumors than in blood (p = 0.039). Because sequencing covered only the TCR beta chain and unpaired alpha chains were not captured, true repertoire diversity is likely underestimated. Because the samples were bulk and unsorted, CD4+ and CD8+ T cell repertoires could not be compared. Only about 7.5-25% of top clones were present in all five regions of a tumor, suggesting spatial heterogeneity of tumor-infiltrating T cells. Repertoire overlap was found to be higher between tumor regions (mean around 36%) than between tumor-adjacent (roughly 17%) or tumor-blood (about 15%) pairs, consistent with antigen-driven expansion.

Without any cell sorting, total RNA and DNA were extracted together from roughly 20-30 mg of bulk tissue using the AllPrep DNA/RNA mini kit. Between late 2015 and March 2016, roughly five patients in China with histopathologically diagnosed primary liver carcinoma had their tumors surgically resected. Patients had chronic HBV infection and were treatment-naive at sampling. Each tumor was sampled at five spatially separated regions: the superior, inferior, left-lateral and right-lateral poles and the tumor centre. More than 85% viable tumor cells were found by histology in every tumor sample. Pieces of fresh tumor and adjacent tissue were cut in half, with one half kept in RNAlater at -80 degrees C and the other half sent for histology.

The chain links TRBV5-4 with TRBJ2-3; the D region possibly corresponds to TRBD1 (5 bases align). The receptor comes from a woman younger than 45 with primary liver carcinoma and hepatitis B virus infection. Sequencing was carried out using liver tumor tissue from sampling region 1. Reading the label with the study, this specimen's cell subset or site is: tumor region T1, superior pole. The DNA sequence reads TGTGGCAGCAGCGTAGACGGACACCCTCCACCCATAGATACGCGGTATTTT. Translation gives CGSSVDGHPPPIDTRYF. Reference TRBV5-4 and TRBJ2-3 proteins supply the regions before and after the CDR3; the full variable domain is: ETGVTQSPTHLIKTRGQQVTLRCSSQSGHNTVSWYQQALGQGPQFIFQYYREEENGRGNFPPRFSGLQFPNYSSELNVNALELDDSALYLCGSSVDGHPPPIDTRYFGPGTRLTVL.